These T cell receptor beta chains were read from a single sample in a study of cytomegalovirus exposure and HLA in healthy donors. Repertoires were generated with immunoSEQ multiplex PCR, while TCRdb's copy carries only in-frame clones and drops some. The data show 120,000 to 150,000 clones, less than 10% seen once. Specimen: PBMCs. The origin of the receptors is a male donor in good health and CMV-seronegative. The CDR3 runs from the conserved cysteine through the conserved F or W. A D gene is named only where the DNA matches it firmly. Size values are once, few and many counts, or a class for expanded clones, and some rows have none.

v_call	j_call	d_call	clone_size	cdr3_nt	cdr3_aa
TRBV19	TRBJ1-2	TRBD1	NA	TGTGCCAGTAGCCCCGGGACAGGGGATTATGGCTACACCTTC	CASSPGTGDYGYTF
TRBV7-3	TRBJ1-4	TRBD1	few	TGTGCCAGCAGCTTACGAGGAAAAGGACAGGGAATAAGTCTGTTTTTT	CASSLRGKGQGISLFF
TRBV5-1	TRBJ1-2	NA	few	TGCGCCAGCAGCTTGGGTGGGGACATCGGCTACACCTTC	CASSLGGDIGYTF
TRBV9	TRBJ2-2	TRBD2	NA	TGTGCCAGCAGCGTAGGGGCTAGCGGGGGCACCGGGGAGCTGTTTTTT	CASSVGASGGTGELFF
TRBV9	TRBJ1-1	NA	NA	TGTGCCAGCAGCGTAGCGGGGAGTGGGAACACTGAAGCTTTCTTT	CASSVAGSGNTEAFF
TRBV6-4	TRBJ2-2	NA	NA	TGTGCCAGCAGTCGGGACTCTGGCACCGGGGAGCTGTTTTTT	CASSRDSGTGELFF
TRBV6-1	TRBJ2-7	TRBD1	NA	TGTGCCAGCAGTGAATGGGCCGGGACAGGGGGCTACGAGCAGCACTTC	CASSEWAGTGGYEQHF
TRBV29-1	TRBJ1-2	NA	few	TGCAGCGTTGAATCCGGGGTATATGGCTACACCTTC	CSVESGVYGYTF
TRBV10-3	TRBJ1-1	NA	NA	TGTGCCATCAGTGAAGATGGCAATCCGAACACTGAAGCTTTCTTT	CAISEDGNPNTEAFF
TRBV7-6	TRBJ1-1	TRBD1	few	TGTGCCAGCAGCGGGCGACAGGGAACGAACACTGAAGCTTTCTTT	CASSGRQGTNTEAFF
TRBV7-2	TRBJ2-7	TRBD2	few	TGTGCCAGCAGCTGGACTAGCGGGGGGGCGTACGAGCAGTACTTC	CASSWTSGGAYEQYF
TRBV21-1	TRBJ1-5	NA	NA	TGTGCCAGCAGCAAAGTTTTGACAGGGGGTCAGCCCCAGCATTTT	CASSKVLTGGQPQHF
TRBV7-2	TRBJ2-3	NA	NA	TGTGCCAGCAGCTTAGGGACAGTGCGGACAGATACGCAGTATTTT	CASSLGTVRTDTQYF
TRBV19	TRBJ2-7	TRBD1	few	TGTGCCAGTGGGACAGGGGCGCCCTACGAGCAGTACTTC	CASGTGAPYEQYF
TRBV19	TRBJ2-7	TRBD1	few	TGTGCCAGTAGTATAGTTGGGACAGGGAGCAACGAGCAGTACTTC	CASSIVGTGSNEQYF
TRBV20-1	TRBJ1-2	NA	NA	TGCAGTGCTAGAGTCGAGAAGGGCTACACCTTC	CSARVEKGYTF
TRBV6-1	TRBJ1-1	NA	few	TGTGCCAGCAGTGGAGGAGCCACGCGGAACACTGAAGCTTTCTTT	CASSGGATRNTEAFF
TRBV6-4	TRBJ1-1	NA	few	TGTGCCAGCAGCGAGGACAGGAACACTGAAGCTTTCTTT	CASSEDRNTEAFF
TRBV9	TRBJ1-2	TRBD1	NA	TGTGCCAGCAGCGTAGAAGGGACAGGGTATGGCTACACCTTC	CASSVEGTGYGYTF
TRBV6-5	TRBJ2-7	NA	NA	TGTGCCAGCAGTCCTTCATTAGGGGTAGTACACGAGCAGTACTTC	CASSPSLGVVHEQYF
TRBV7-2	TRBJ1-1	NA	NA	TGTGCCAGCAGCTCCAGGAACACTGAAGCTTTCTTT	CASSSRNTEAFF